The present T cell receptor (beta chain) was sequenced within a study of Graves' ophthalmopathy and Graves' hyperthyroidism. Using RNA transcripts, the TCR beta CDR3 regions were amplified. The workflow started with a first-round RT-PCR run with HTBI primers and then moved on to a second-round multiplex PCR. TCRdb ran MiXCR on the multiplex PCR reads and lists one entry per CDR3 protein. This sample has almost 750,000 distinct CDR3 sequences, with roughly 40% found just once. Germline CDR1 and CDR2: SGHTA and FQGNSA. V lost 5 bases to trimming and J lost 6 bases, with 14 bases between them. The CDR3 extends over 14 amino acids. The sample holds many counts of this clonotype.

The chain is built from TRBV7-2 and TRBJ1-5, with D unclear. The material sequenced was peripheral blood. The sequence was obtained from an adult man with Graves' ophthalmopathy. The CDR3 sequence: CASSLGYAAQPQHF. The CDR3 DNA reads TGTGCCAGCAGCCTAGGGTACGCGGCTCAGCCCCAGCATTTT.